This entry features one T cell receptor beta chain sequence. This clonotype came up many times. Its antigen target is currently unknown. The input lacks base qualities; no much larger clone sits a single base away. CDR1 is given as SEHNR and CDR2 as FQNEAQ, both from the germline V gene (reference sequence). Relative to germline, V is missing 4 bases and J is missing 3 bases, with 8 bases of the junction outside any gene match. The CDR3 has 15 amino acids, counting the end cysteine and phenylalanine. The retained sequence is limited to the CDR3, 45 bases, with the frame set at the first base. This sample is part of a study of Graves' ophthalmopathy and Graves' hyperthyroidism (dated by TCRdb to the late 2010s). Context from the whole study: Peripheral blood was collected before any treatment was given, at the time of initial diagnosis. The study used TCR beta repertoire signatures to distinguish Graves' ophthalmopathy from Graves' hyperthyroidism and to predict progression to ophthalmopathy. In total, around 140 blood samples were TCR-sequenced: approximately 42 ophthalmopathy, some 72 hyperthyroidism and about 17 hyperthyroidism-to-ophthalmopathy patients. A discovery set of about 99 patients (43 ophthalmopathy, 55 to 60 stable hyperthyroidism) was enrolled to explore V-J signatures distinguishing ophthalmopathy from hyperthyroidism. An independent validation cohort was composed of roughly 18 hyperthyroidism patients and about 16 patients who later progressed from hyperthyroidism to ophthalmopathy. In roughly 6 hyperthyroidism patients, T-cell repertoires of thyroid tissue and blood were compared. After sampling, hyperthyroidism patients received methimazole starting at 30 mg daily, and ophthalmopathy patients received high-dose intravenous methylprednisolone. The roughly 100 discovery patients were randomly split 7:3 into training and test sets.

For repertoire sequencing, TCR beta CDR3 regions were amplified from RNA transcripts. A first-round RT-PCR used HTBI primers with the Qiagen OneStep RT-PCR kit, followed by a second-round multiplex PCR, size selection and purification. Libraries were sequenced on an Illumina HiSeq2000 using paired-end 100 bp reads. The authors' pipeline ran thus. SOAPnuke was used for read processing, and reads with adapters, uncalled bases, a mean Phred below 15, or no exact constant-primer or identifier match were discarded. High-quality paired reads were merged with COPE v1.2.5. Each unique nucleotide sequence was defined as a clonotype, and clonotypes were aligned to IMGT TRB V, D and J references with MiTCR v1.1. Only V-J combinations with frequency above 0.0001 were analysed, covering around 99% of repertoires. For each V-J combination, a TCR clonal expansion and chaos score was defined as the ratio of F50 clonal expansion to chaos observed in the TCRdist matrix. Welch's t-statistics and random forest were used to narrow the features down to 13 V-J combinations, which were then fed into a naive Bayes classifier. The similarity between thyroid and blood repertoires was quantified using the Morisita-Horn index. The raw public data were reprocessed by TCRdb itself: fastp quality trimming at Q25, MiXCR clonotype calling, in-frame beta chains only. Each CDR3 protein appears once, grouped with its most common genes and DNA. TCRdb, rather than the study authors, made the V and J calls. For this sample the table gives roughly 500,000 distinct CDR3 sequences, of which over 13% were detected only once. The top ten hold over 7.5% of the sample.

The study at large found these results: No statistical method was used to predetermine the sample size, and group allocation was not hidden from the investigators. In validation, the model predicted ophthalmopathy progression with nearly 71% sensitivity and approximately 72% specificity; eleven to twelve predicted patients were CT-confirmed with GO in a median of about 6.2 months. Ophthalmopathy was separated from stable hyperthyroidism by the 13-signature model with roughly 87% sensitivity and around 81% specificity in cross-validation and with 80%/75% in the test set. Most expanded thyroid clonotypes with a frequency above 0.001 also appeared in blood, which suggests that blood repertoires may reflect the immune response in the thyroid.

Patients with ophthalmopathy had moderately to severely active disease, with a Clinical Activity Score of 3 or more, a NOSPECS grade of 4 or more, and a disease duration of less than 3 months. Patients with other autoimmune diseases, uncontrolled infections, pregnancy or lactation were excluded from the study. Diagnosis relied on clinical symptoms, serum thyroxine, TRAb, thyroid ultrasound and orbital computed tomography. PBMCs were isolated from more than 8 ml of fresh peripheral blood by Ficoll-Paque density gradient centrifugation. Total RNA was extracted with Trizol reagent and quality-checked on an Agilent 2100 Bioanalyzer.

The TCR sequence derives from a woman aged 25 to 45 with Graves' ophthalmopathy. Donor details come from another sample of the same person, matched by shared clones. Specimen: blood. The sequence links TRBV7-9 to TRBJ1-2, with 7 bases matching TRBD1. The DNA is as follows: TGTGCCAGCAGCTCATCAGGGGGAGTTGACTATGGCTACACCTTC. Protein translation: CASSSSGGVDYGYTF.